This T cell receptor (beta chain) appears in the sequencing data of a study of shared clonotypes between healthy human individuals. Overall study: Plates per donor: three CD4 naive, three CD4 memory, two CD8 naive, one CD8 memory.

A word on this clone: The target antigen is unknown.

Whole-study results and caveats: Researchers found naive subsets generally carried larger estimated richness than memory subsets.

J lost 0 bases, V lost 4 bases, and 6 bases had no gene match. This CDR3 spans 17 amino acids. Germline V gives CDR1 SEHNR, CDR2 FQNEAQ (reference sequence). The table came from immunoSEQ multiplex PCR; TCRdb's copy has only in-frame clones and leaves some out. The sample gives nearly 1,000,000 clones, around 80% of which show up once; about 1.5% is in the top ten. The chain combines TRBV7-9 with TRBJ1-3, with 10 bases lining up with TRBD1. Sequenced input: memory CD4+ T cells sorted from blood. The subset: CD45RA-negative fraction. The sequence was obtained from a man aged 18 to 29 in good health. The DNA of the CDR3 is TGTGCCAGCAGCTGGTCCGGGACAGGGGACTCTGGAAACACCATATATTTT. Translated: CASSWSGTGDSGNTIYF.